This T cell receptor (beta chain) was found in a study of T cell responses to AZD1222 COVID-19 vaccine. Broader study findings: Baseline testing showed seropositivity in only a handful of AZD1222 recipients.

Concerning this clone: Its matching antigen is unknown.

Some clones are missing from TCRdb's copy, which holds only in-frame ones; the method was immunoSEQ multiplex PCR. The data contain 95,000 to 150,000 clones, about nine tenths of them singletons. In germline, CDR1 is LNHDA, CDR2 SQIVND (reference sequence). V was trimmed by 5 bases and J by 0 bases, leaving 17 bases between them. There are 17 residues in the CDR3. The V and J genes are TRBV19 and TRBJ1-5, with D perhaps matching TRBD1 (6 bases). The starting material was peripheral blood, obtained on day 0 of AZD1222 vaccination. This TCR came from an adult in good health. CDR3 sequence: CASSSPPGTTSNQPQHF. As DNA, the CDR3 is TGTGCCAGTAGTTCCCCCCCCGGGACAACTAGCAATCAGCCCCAGCATTTT.